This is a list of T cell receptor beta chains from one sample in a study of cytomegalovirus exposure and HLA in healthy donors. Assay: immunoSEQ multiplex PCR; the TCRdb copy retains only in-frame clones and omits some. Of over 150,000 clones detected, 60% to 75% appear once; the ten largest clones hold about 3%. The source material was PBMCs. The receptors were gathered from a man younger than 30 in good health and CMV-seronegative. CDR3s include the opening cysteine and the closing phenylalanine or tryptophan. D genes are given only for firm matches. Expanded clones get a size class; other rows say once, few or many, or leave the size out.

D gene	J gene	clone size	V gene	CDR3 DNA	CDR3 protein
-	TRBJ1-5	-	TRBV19	TGTGCCAGTAGGGTCCCAGGGTTTTACAATCAGCCCCAGCATTTT	CASRVPGFYNQPQHF
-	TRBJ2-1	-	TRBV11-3	TGTGCCAGCAGCTTAGGTCGGGGGAATGAGCAGTTCTTC	CASSLGRGNEQFF
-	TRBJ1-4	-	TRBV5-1	TGCGCCAGCAGCTTGGAAGGGGTTAGAAATGAAAAACTGTTTTTT	CASSLEGVRNEKLFF
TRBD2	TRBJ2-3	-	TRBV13	TGTGCCAGCAGCTCCCGGGTAGCGGGGGGGACAGATACGCAGTATTTT	CASSSRVAGGTDTQYF
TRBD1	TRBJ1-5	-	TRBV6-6	TGTGCCAGCGGACAGGGTAATAGCAATCAGCCCCAGCATTTT	CASGQGNSNQPQHF
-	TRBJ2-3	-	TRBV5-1	TGCGCCAGCAGCTTGACAGGGCGAACAGATACGCAGTATTTT	CASSLTGRTDTQYF
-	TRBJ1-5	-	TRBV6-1	TGTGCCAGCAGTGAACAGGATAGCAATCAGCCCCAGCATTTT	CASSEQDSNQPQHF
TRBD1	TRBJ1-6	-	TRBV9	TGTGCCAGCAGCTCAACACCGGGACAGCACAATTCACCCCTCCACTTT	CASSSTPGQHNSPLHF
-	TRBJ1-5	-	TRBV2	TGTGCCAGCAGGGGCGACCGGCTGCAGCCCCAGCATTTT	CASRGDRLQPQHF
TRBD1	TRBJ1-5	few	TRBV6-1	TGTGCCAGCAGTGAAGCCCCCGGGACAGGCCACAATCAGCCCCAGCATTTT	CASSEAPGTGHNQPQHF
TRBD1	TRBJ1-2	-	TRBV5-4	TGTGCCAGCAGCCAGGGACAGGGAGCCCTCTATGGCTACACCTTC	CASSQGQGALYGYTF
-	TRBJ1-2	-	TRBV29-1	TGCAGCGTGCGACAGGCCGCGAACTATGGCTACACCTTC	CSVRQAANYGYTF
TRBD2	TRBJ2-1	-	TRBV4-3	TGCGCCAGCAGCCTCGCCGGGACTAGCGGCTACAATGAGCAGTTCTTC	CASSLAGTSGYNEQFF
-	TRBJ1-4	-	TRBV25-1	TGTGCCAGCATGGGGCAGGGGCATGAAAAACTGTTTTTT	CASMGQGHEKLFF
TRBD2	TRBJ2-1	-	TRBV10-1	TGCGCCAGCAGTCTCCGGGCTAGCGGACACTACAATGAGCAGTTCTTC	CASSLRASGHYNEQFF
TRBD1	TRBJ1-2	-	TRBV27	TGTGCCAGCAGTTTTGACAGGGCAGGTTTCTATGGCTACACCTTC	CASSFDRAGFYGYTF
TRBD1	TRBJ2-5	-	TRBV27	TGTGCCAGCAAAGCAAATGACAGGGGGCTTGGAGAGACCCAGTACTTC	CASKANDRGLGETQYF
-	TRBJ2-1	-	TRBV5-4	TGTGCCAGCAGCATAGACTCGTTGGATGAGCAGTTCTTC	CASSIDSLDEQFF
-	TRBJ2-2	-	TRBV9	TGTGCCAGCCGAGTATCGAGTGACACCGGGGAGCTGTTTTTT	CASRVSSDTGELFF
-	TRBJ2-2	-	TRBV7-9	TGTGCCAGCAGCTTAGTACAGTGGGACACCGGGGAGCTGTTTTTT	CASSLVQWDTGELFF
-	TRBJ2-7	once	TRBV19	TGTGCCAGTAGTATAGGCGGGTCGCGTTCCTACGAGCAGTACTTC	CASSIGGSRSYEQYF
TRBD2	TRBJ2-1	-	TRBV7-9	TGTGCCAGCAGCGTAACTAGCGGGGGGGACCCCTACAATGAGCAGTTCTTC	CASSVTSGGDPYNEQFF
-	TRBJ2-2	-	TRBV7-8	TGTGCCAGCAGCTCAGGACAGTTCGCGAACACCGGGGAGCTGTTTTTT	CASSSGQFANTGELFF
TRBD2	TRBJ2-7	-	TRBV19	TGTGCCAGTAGTATAGCGGGGGGCTACGAGCAGTACTTC	CASSIAGGYEQYF
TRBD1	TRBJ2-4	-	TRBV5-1	TGCGCCAGCAGCCGGGGACAGGGAGACATTCAGTACTTC	CASSRGQGDIQYF
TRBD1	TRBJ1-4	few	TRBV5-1	TGCGCCAGCAGCTTGGTCAGGACAGGCGAGCGGACTAATGAAAAACTGTTTTTT	CASSLVRTGERTNEKLFF
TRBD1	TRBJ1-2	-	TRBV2	TGTGCCAGCAGTACAATACAGGGGGCCTATGGCTACACCTTC	CASSTIQGAYGYTF
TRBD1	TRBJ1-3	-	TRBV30	TGTGCCTGGAGTTCAGGACAGGGGAAGATCTCTGGAAACACCATATATTTT	CAWSSGQGKISGNTIYF
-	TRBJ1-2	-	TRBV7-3	TGTGCCAGCAGCTTAGGGGCGGGGGAAGTCTATGGCTACACCTTC	CASSLGAGEVYGYTF
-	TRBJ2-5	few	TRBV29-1	TGCAGCGCCCAACAAGGGGCAGAGACCCAGTACTTC	CSAQQGAETQYF
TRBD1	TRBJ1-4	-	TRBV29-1	TGCAGCGTTGAAGAGCCGACAGGGGTAGGGGAAAAACTGTTTTTT	CSVEEPTGVGEKLFF
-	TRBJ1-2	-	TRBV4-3	TGCGCCAGCAGCCAAGCCCTAGCTAACTATGGCTACACCTTC	CASSQALANYGYTF
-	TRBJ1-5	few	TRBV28	TGTGCCAGCAGTTTAGGGGGCAGGGCTATTAATCAGCCCCAGCATTTT	CASSLGGRAINQPQHF
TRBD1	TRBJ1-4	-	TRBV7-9	TGTGCCAGCAGCCCTCGACAGGGGCGTGAAAAACTGTTTTTT	CASSPRQGREKLFF
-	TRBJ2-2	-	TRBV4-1	TGCGCCAGCAGCCGAAGCCTCCCCTCCGTTGGGGAGCTGTTTTTT	CASSRSLPSVGELFF
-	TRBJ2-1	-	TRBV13	TGTGCCAGCAGCCTTCGGGTCGGGGAAACCGGATCCTACAATGAGCAGTTCTTC	CASSLRVGETGSYNEQFF
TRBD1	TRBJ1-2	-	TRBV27	TGTGCCAGCAGTCCCGAGGACAGGGTTTATGGCTACACCTTC	CASSPEDRVYGYTF
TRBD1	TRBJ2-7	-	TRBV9	TGTGCCAGCAGTGAGGGGGGACAGGGGTTCAACGAGCAGTACTTC	CASSEGGQGFNEQYF
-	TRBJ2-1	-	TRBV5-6	TGTGCCAGCAGCTTGAGAGGGGGGGCCGGCAATGAGCAGTTCTTC	CASSLRGGAGNEQFF
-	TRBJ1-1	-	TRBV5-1	TGCGCCAGCAGCCCCCGGGATCTGAACACTGAAGCTTTCTTT	CASSPRDLNTEAFF